One sample yielded the 23 T cell receptor beta chains listed below, sequenced in a study of T-cell memory formation after mild COVID-19. TCRdb re-called the 5' RACE reads through MiXCR, storing one row per CDR3 protein. The sample contains approximately 350,000 distinct CDR3 sequences, 28% of which appear only once. The sequenced sample consisted of PBMCs or a T cell subset sorted from them (not recorded which). Receptors originate from an adult woman who had mild COVID-19 (a few samples of this study predate the infection). Cell type and time point are not known.

This sequence joins TRBV7-2 and TRBJ2-2; the D is unclear. Germline-derived CDR1 and CDR2 are SGHTA and FQGNSA. This CDR3 is built from 14 residues. The ends were cut back, 5 bases at V and 1 base at J, with 8 bases in the middle. CDR3 DNA: TGTGCCAGCAGCCAGCGCCTGAACACCGGGGAGCTGTTTTTT. Protein: CASSQRLNTGELFF.

The genes are TRBV5-1 and TRBJ2-2, with D perhaps matching TRBD1 (6 bases). V was pared by 4 bases and J by 1 base, with 14 bases between. The CDR3 is 16 residues long. Germline V gene data show CDR1 as SGHRS and CDR2 as YFSETQ. CDR3 amino acids: CASSAGVLENTGELFF. In DNA, the CDR3 is TGCGCCAGCAGCGCAGGGGTCTTGGAGAACACCGGGGAGCTGTTTTTT.

The chain couples TRBV29-1 to TRBJ1-2, with TRBD1 matching over 10 bases. There are 15 residues in the CDR3. The germline V gene encodes CDR1 SQVTM and CDR2 ANQGSEA. V lost 6 bases to trimming and J lost 2 bases; unmatched junction nucleotides: 9. The CDR3 region has the DNA TGCAGCGTCTTACGACAGGGGGCAGAAAACTATGGCTACACCTTC. Protein product: CSVLRQGAENYGYTF.

CDR3 region: CASTRELAGVGEQFF. The CDR3, as DNA: TGTGCCAGCACGCGGGAACTAGCGGGAGTGGGAGAGCAGTTCTTC. The genes are TRBV7-2 and TRBJ2-1; 11 nucleotides agree with TRBD2. CDR1 is SGHTA and CDR2 is FQGNSA in the germline V gene. The trim removed 7 bases at V and 10 bases at J, leaving 12 bases unmatched. This CDR3 comprises 15 residues. Based on the CDR3 plus reference TRBV7-2 and TRBJ2-1, the full variable domain is GAGVSQSPSNKVTEKGKDVELRCDPISGHTALYWYRQSLGQGLEFLIYFQGNSAPDKSGLPSDRFSAERTGGSVSTLTIQRTQQEDSAVYLCASTRELAGVGEQFFGPGTRLTVL.

The genes are TRBV20-1 and TRBJ1-5; 10 bases map to TRBD1. CDR3 length equals 14 residues. Losses at the gene ends were 6 bases for V and 6 bases for J; bases not matched to a gene: 8. Germline CDR1 and CDR2: DFQATT and SNEGSKA (reference sequence). This CDR3 is CSALTGGHGQPQHF. CDR3 nucleotides: TGCAGTGCCCTGACAGGGGGCCATGGTCAGCCCCAGCATTTT.

This sequence joins TRBV12-3 or TRBV12-4 and TRBJ2-3, with 11 bases lining up with TRBD1. The CDR3 sequence is 17 residues long. V lost 5 bases and J lost 10; bases outside the gene matches: 17. The chain's CDR3 is CASSKIISGTGGPSQYF. The CDR3 coding sequence is TGTGCCAGCAGTAAAATTATTTCCGGGACAGGGGGTCCCTCGCAGTATTTT.

The V call is TRBV7-7, the J call TRBJ2-7; D might be TRBD1 or TRBD2, each matching 5 bases. V was clipped by 1 base and J by 0 bases, with 10 bases between them. CDR3 length: 15 amino acids. CDR1 and CDR2 (germline): SSHAT, FNYEAQ (reference sequence). The CDR3 DNA reads as TGTGCCAGCAGCTTAGGGGACGGCAACTCCTACGAGCAGTACTTC. Its protein product is CASSLGDGNSYEQYF.

Only a few counts were recorded for this clonotype. The chain joins TRBV20-1 to TRBJ2-3, with 8 bases fitting TRBD2. The CDR3 loop spans 18 amino acids. V gave up 2 bases and J gave up 3 bases; unmatched junction bases: 16. The germline CDR1 and CDR2 sequences are DFQATT and SNEGSKA (reference sequence). The CDR3 DNA sequence: TGCAGTGCTAGACTCTCTTACCAACCGGGAGGGAAAACAGATACGCAGTATTTT. Amino acid sequence: CSARLSYQPGGKTDTQYF.

The chain employs TRBV12-3 or TRBV12-4 and TRBJ2-3; 11 bases match TRBD2. V gave up 5 bases and J gave up 0 bases; unmatched junction bases: 7. The CDR3 has 17 residues. CDR3 region: CASSNIAGGPSTDTQYF. CDR3 DNA sequence: TGTGCCAGCAGTAATATAGCGGGAGGGCCGAGCACAGATACGCAGTATTTT.

Only a few counts were recorded for this clonotype. The chain has TRBV24-1 and TRBJ2-2; 7 bases line up with TRBD1. The V gene end was trimmed by 1 base and the J gene end by 5 bases; junction bases not matched to a gene: 3. The CDR3 covers 15 residues. Germline CDR1 is KGHDR and CDR2 is SFDVKD. The CDR3 nucleotides are TGTGCCACCAGTGATTTAGACAGGGCTACCGGGGAGCTGTTTTTT. Translation: CATSDLDRATGELFF.

The J gene is TRBJ2-7, the V gene TRBV5-1, with TRBD1 as a possible D gene (5 bases). Trimming took 5 bases from V and 6 from J, leaving 24 bases between them. The CDR3 totals 16 residues. CDR1 is SGHRS, CDR2 YFSETQ, per germline. The CDR3 is CASSNRWQGRSSEQYF. DNA for the CDR3: TGCGCCAGCAGTAACCGGTGGCAGGGTAGGAGCAGCGAGCAGTACTTC. Drawing the rest from reference TRBV5-1 and TRBJ2-7, the complete variable domain is KAGVTQTPRYLIKTRGQQVTLSCSPISGHRSVSWYQQTPGQGLQFLFEYFSETQRNKGNFPGRFSGRQFSNSRSEMNVSTLELGDSALYLCASSNRWQGRSSEQYFGPGTRLTVT.

This rearrangement joins TRBV20-1 to TRBJ1-1, with TRBD1 matching over 7 bases. Trimming at V came to 6 bases and at J to 0 bases, leaving 7 bases not matched to a gene. CDR3 size: 14 residues. CDR1 DFQATT and CDR2 SNEGSKA come from the germline V gene (reference sequence). In DNA form, the CDR3 reads TGCAGTGCAAGACAGGGAAGGATGAACACTGAAGCTTTCTTT. Translating it yields CSARQGRMNTEAFF.

The chain combines TRBV12-3 or TRBV12-4 with TRBJ2-1; possible D gene TRBD2, 5 bases. The CDR3 sequence is 11 residues long. Trimming stripped 3 bases from V and 10 bases from J, with 7 bases between. The CDR3 region has the DNA TGTGCCAGCAGTTTGAAGCGGGAGCAGTTCTTC. Translating it yields CASSLKREQFF.

There are many counts of this clonotype. The chain carries TRBV30 and TRBJ2-7; possibly TRBD1 for D (6 bases). This CDR3 contains 13 residues. V lost 2 bases and J lost 2, with 10 bases in between. Per germline, CDR1 GTSNPN and CDR2 SVGIG (reference sequence). The DNA for the CDR3 is TGTGCCTGGAGTCGAGGGACACCCTACGAGCAGTACTTC. Its translation is CAWSRGTPYEQYF.

V usage is TRBV7-9 and J usage is TRBJ2-7; TRBD1 aligns across 7 bases. Trimming took 1 base from V and 2 from J; bases not matched to a gene: 5. CDR1 SEHNR and CDR2 FQNEAQ come from the germline V gene (reference sequence). This CDR3 has 15 amino acids. The CDR3 DNA follows: TGTGCCAGCAGCTTAGGGTCAGGGGGAGCCTACGAGCAGTACTTC. Translating it yields CASSLGSGGAYEQYF.

The chain links TRBV3-1 to TRBJ2-3, with D unresolved. Looked up from germline, CDR1 is LGHDT and CDR2 is YNNKEL (reference sequence). The CDR3 covers 16 residues. Trimming shortened V by 0 bases and J by 8 bases, and 18 bases separated the two germline ends. The CDR3 nucleotides read TGTGCCAGCAGCCAAGATGGGGTGCTGGGTCGAGGTACGCAGTATTTT. It is translated as CASSQDGVLGRGTQYF.

This clonotype was seen only once. The rearrangement joins TRBV6-5 to TRBJ2-3, with D perhaps being TRBD1 or TRBD2 (5 bases each). The CDR3 is 13 amino acids. From germline, CDR1 is MNHEY and CDR2 SVGAGI. V was shortened by 5 bases and J by 1 base, with 7 bases between the two germline ends. The DNA of the CDR3 is TGTGCCAGCAGTCGGGACGGCACAGATACGCAGTATTTT. Its protein product is CASSRDGTDTQYF.

The chain recombines TRBV11-2 with TRBJ2-3; a possible D gene is TRBD1 (5 bases). This CDR3 has 14 amino acids. Germline V gives CDR1 SGHAT, CDR2 FQNNGV. V was clipped by 4 bases and J by 6 bases, with 14 bases between them. The CDR3 DNA follows: TGTGCCAGCAGCTGGGGCCAGATCGCGGATACGCAGTATTTT. This codes for CASSWGQIADTQYF.

J is TRBJ2-1 and V is TRBV6-2 or TRBV6-3; D gene uncertain. The CDR3 contains 13 residues. Germline assignment: CDR1 MNHEY and CDR2 SVGEGT. V lost 10 bases, J lost 8 bases, and 18 bases lay in between. DNA for the CDR3: TGTGCCATTGCGGACCCCTTCACGGATGAGCAGTTCTTC. It yields the protein CAIADPFTDEQFF.

The chain is built from TRBV7-9 and TRBJ2-1, with 10 bases lining up with TRBD2. CDR1 is SEHNR and CDR2 is FQNEAQ in the germline V gene (reference sequence). The CDR3 runs to 17 residues. J was trimmed by 4 bases and V by 1 base; bases with no gene match: 7. CDR3 amino acids: CASSLGPTSGTYNEQFF. The CDR3 DNA reads TGTGCCAGCAGCTTAGGCCCTACTAGCGGGACATACAATGAGCAGTTCTTC.

The genes are TRBV7-9 and TRBJ2-5; 7 nucleotides line up with TRBD2. Trimming took 3 bases from V and 1 from J; bases not matched to a gene: 2. The CDR3 has 14 residues. CDR1 is SEHNR and CDR2 is FQNEAQ in the germline V gene (reference sequence). The CDR3 loop reads CASSFLAVQETQYF. The CDR3 nucleotides are TGTGCCAGCAGCTTCCTAGCGGTCCAAGAGACCCAGTACTTC.

This clonotype was observed a few times. This sequence joins TRBV6-1 and TRBJ2-7; the D is unclear. The CDR3 contains 14 residues. Between the trimmed V and J ends, which lost 2 bases and 1 base, there was a span of 9 bases. Germline loops: CDR1 MNHNS, CDR2 SASEGT. The CDR3 DNA sequence: TGTGCCAGCAGTGAAATGGGCAGATCCTACGAGCAGTACTTC. It yields the protein CASSEMGRSYEQYF.

The V call is TRBV6-6, the J call TRBJ2-5; TRBD2 agrees at 10 bases. J lost 4 bases, V lost 6 bases, and 14 bases had no gene match. The V gene's germline CDR1 is MNHNY and CDR2 SVGAGI (reference sequence). The CDR3 spans 17 residues. The CDR3 reads CASSAGVLAGGAETQYF. The CDR3 nucleotides read TGTGCCAGCAGCGCCGGGGTTTTAGCGGGGGGAGCAGAGACCCAGTACTTC.